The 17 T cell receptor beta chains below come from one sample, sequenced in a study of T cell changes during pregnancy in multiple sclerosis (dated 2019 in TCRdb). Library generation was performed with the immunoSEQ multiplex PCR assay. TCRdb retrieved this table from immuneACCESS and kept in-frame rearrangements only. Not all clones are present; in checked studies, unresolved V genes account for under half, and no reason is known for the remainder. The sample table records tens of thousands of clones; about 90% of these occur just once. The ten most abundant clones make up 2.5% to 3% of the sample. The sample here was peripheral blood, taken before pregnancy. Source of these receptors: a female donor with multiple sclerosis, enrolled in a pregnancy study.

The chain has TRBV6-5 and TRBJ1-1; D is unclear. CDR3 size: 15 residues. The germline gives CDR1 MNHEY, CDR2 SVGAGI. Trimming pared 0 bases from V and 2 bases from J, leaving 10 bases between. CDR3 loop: CASSYSNTLNTEAFF. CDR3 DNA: TGTGCCAGCAGTTACTCGAACACGCTCAACACTGAAGCTTTCTTT.

CDR3 protein: CASSVGKGQGEEAFF. The CDR3 DNA reads TGTGCCAGCAGCGTAGGCAAAGGACAGGGGGAAGAAGCTTTCTTT. The chain joins TRBV9 to TRBJ1-1; 10 nucleotides agree with TRBD1. Unmatched junction bases numbered 7, after V lost 0 bases and J lost 8 bases. CDR1 SGDLS and CDR2 YYNGEE come from the germline V gene. This CDR3 has 15 amino acids.

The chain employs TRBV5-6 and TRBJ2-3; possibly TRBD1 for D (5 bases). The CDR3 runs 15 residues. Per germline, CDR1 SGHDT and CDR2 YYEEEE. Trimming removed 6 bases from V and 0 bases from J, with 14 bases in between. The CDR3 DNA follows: TGTGCCAGCACCCGGGTAGGGGTTAGCACAGATACGCAGTATTTT. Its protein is CASTRVGVSTDTQYF.

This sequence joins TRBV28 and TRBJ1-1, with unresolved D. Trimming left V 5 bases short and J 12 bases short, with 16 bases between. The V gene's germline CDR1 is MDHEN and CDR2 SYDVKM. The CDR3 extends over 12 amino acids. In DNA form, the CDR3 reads TGTGCCAGCAGTCATCCCAGGAGGAGAACTTTCTTT. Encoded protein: CASSHPRRRTFF.

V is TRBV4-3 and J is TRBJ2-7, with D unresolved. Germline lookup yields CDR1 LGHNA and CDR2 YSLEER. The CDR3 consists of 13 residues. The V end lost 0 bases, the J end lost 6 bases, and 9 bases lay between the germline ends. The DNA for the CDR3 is TGCGCCAGCAGCCAAGATCATTTCGGCGAGCAGTACTTC. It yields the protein CASSQDHFGEQYF.

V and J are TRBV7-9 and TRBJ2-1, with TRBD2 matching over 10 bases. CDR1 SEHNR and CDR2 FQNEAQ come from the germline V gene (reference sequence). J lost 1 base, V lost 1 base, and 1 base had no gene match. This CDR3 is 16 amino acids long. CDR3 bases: TGTGCCAGCAGCTTAGTAGCGGGAGGATCCTACAATGAGCAGTTCTTC. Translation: CASSLVAGGSYNEQFF.

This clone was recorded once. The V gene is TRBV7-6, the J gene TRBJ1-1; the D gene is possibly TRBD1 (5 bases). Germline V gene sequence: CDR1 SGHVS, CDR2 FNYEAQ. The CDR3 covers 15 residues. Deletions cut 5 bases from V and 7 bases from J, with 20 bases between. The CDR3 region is CASSLVQGVGYEAFF. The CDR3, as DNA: TGTGCCAGCAGCCTAGTCCAAGGGGTTGGGTATGAAGCTTTCTTT.

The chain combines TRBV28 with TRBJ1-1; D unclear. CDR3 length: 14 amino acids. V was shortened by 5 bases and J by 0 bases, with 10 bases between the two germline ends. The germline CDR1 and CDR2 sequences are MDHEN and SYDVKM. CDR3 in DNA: TGTGCCAGCAGTGGTCTCGGGGTGAACACTGAAGCTTTCTTT. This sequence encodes CASSGLGVNTEAFF.

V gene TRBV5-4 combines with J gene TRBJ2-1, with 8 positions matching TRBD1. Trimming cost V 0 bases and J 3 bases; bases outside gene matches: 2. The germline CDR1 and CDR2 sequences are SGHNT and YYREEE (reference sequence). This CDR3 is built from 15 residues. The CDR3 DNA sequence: TGTGCCAGCAGCTTGGGGACAGGGCTCTACAATGAGCAGTTCTTC. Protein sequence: CASSLGTGLYNEQFF.

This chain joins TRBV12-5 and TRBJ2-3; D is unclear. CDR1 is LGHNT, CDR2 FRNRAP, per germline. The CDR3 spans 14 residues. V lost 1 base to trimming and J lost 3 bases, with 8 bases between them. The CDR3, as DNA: TGTGCTAGTGGTTTGGAACGGCGGACAGATACGCAGTATTTT. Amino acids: CASGLERRTDTQYF.

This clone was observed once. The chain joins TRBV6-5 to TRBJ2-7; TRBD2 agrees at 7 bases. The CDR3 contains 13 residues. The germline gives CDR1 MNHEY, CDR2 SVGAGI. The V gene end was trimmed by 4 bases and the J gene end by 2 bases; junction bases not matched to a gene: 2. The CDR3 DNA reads TGTGCCAGCAGTTTCGGGACTACCTACGAGCAGTACTTC. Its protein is CASSFGTTYEQYF.

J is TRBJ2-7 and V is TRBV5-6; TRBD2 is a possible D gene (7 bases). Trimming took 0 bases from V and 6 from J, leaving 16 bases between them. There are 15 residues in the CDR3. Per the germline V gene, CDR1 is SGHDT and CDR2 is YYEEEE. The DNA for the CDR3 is TGTGCCAGCAGCTTGGGCCTTGGGGGGGCCGGCGAGCAGTACTTC. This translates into CASSLGLGGAGEQYF.

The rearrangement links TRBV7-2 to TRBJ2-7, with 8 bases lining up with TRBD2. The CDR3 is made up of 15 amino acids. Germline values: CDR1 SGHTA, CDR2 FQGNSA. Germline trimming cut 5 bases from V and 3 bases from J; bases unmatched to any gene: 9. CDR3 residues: CASSAQTSENYEQYF. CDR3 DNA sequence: TGTGCCAGCAGCGCCCAGACTAGCGAGAACTACGAGCAGTACTTC.

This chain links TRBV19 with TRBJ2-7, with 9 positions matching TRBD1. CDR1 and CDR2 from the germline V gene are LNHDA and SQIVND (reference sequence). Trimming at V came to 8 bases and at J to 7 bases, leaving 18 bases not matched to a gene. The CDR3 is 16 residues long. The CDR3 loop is CASSRKGTGKVWEQYF. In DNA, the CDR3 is TGTGCCAGTTCCAGAAAAGGGACAGGGAAAGTATGGGAGCAGTACTTC.

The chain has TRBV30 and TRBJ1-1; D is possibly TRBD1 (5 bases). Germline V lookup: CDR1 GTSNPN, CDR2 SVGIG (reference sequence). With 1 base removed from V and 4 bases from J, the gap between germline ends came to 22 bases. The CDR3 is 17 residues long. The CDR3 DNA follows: TGTGCCTGGAGTGCCGGCCCCACCGGGAGGGGAACCACTGAAGCTTTCTTT. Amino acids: CAWSAGPTGRGTTEAFF. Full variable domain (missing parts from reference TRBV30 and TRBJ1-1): SQTIHQWPATLVQPVGSPLSLECTVEGTSNPNLYWYRQAAGRGLQLLFYSVGIGQISSEVPQNLSASRPQDRQFILSSKKLLLSDSGFYLCAWSAGPTGRGTTEAFFGQGTRLTVV.

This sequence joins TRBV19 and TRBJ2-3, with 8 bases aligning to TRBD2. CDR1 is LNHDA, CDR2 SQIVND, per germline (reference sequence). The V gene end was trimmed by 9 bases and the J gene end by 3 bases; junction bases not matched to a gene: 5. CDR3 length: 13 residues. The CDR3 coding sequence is TGTGCCAGCGGGAGGGCAAGGACAGATACGCAGTATTTT. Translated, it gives CASGRARTDTQYF.

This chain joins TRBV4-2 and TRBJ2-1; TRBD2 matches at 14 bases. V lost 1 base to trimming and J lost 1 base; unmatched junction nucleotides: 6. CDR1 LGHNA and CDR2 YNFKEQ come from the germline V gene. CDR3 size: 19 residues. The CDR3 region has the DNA TGTGCCAGCAGCCAAGTTTCCGGGACTAGCGGGAGTTCCTACAATGAGCAGTTCTTC. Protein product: CASSQVSGTSGSSYNEQFF.